This T cell receptor beta chain stems from a study of tumor-infiltrating lymphocytes in primary liver carcinoma. Unsorted bulk tissue (about 20-30 mg) underwent RNA and DNA co-extraction. Comments on this clonotype: One end of the junction does not line up with germline, which may come from a read error.

The CDR3 length is 18 residues. CDR1 and CDR2 from the germline V gene are LGHNA and YNFKEQ. The researchers produced TCR beta cDNA from 500 ng total RNA with a constant-region primer. TCR beta libraries came from three nested multiplex PCR rounds using slightly modified ARM-PCR. The first two PCR rounds, roughly 10 cycles each, used TRBV1-TRBV30 forward primers and a C-beta reverse primer. TCRdb re-called the multiplex PCR reads through MiXCR, storing one row per CDR3 protein. The top ten clones hold approximately 25% of a sample with approximately 53,000 distinct CDR3 sequences, approximately 80% of them seen once.

This clonotype was sampled from a middle-aged man with primary liver carcinoma and hepatitis B virus infection. The chain joins TRBV4-2 to TRBJ2-6; 8 positions match TRBD2. Specimen: liver tumor tissue from sampling region 5. Subset reported: tumor region T5, tumor centre. This CDR3 reads CVNSQVGTRGSGANVLTF. DNA for the CDR3: TGTGTCAACAGCCAAGTTGGGACTAGAGGTTCTGGGGCCAATGTCCTGACTTTC.